Below are 29 T cell receptor beta chains sequenced from a single sample in a study of blood T cells in healthy people across ages. Sample-barcoded 5' priming and a J-beta primer mix drove a second PCR of 7 to 11 cycles. TCRdb reprocessed the 5' RACE reads with MiXCR, giving one entry per CDR3 protein. Found here are 700,000 to 900,000 distinct CDR3 sequences, about 48% of them singletons; the top ten hold about two fifths. The source material was blood. The receptors derive from a man older than 75 in good health.

In this sample, this clonotype turned up a few times. The chain has TRBV20-1 and TRBJ2-7, with D possibly being TRBD2 (6 bases). The V gene's germline CDR1 is DFQATT and CDR2 SNEGSKA (reference sequence). Trimming pared 5 bases from V and 3 bases from J, leaving 14 bases between. CDR3 size: 13 residues. The CDR3 loop reads CSALAGSIYEQYF. The CDR3 DNA reads as TGCAGTGCTCTGGCGGGATCCATCTACGAGCAGTACTTC.

The J gene is TRBJ1-2, the V gene TRBV7-9; 7 bases are a match to TRBD1. Per germline, CDR1 SEHNR and CDR2 FQNEAQ (reference sequence). The CDR3 is 16 residues long. V shed 5 bases and J 2 bases; nucleotides not matched to a gene: 11. The DNA for the CDR3 is TGTGCCAGCAGCCCCCATGCAGGGGGGGAGAACTATGGCTACACCTTC. Its translation is CASSPHAGGENYGYTF.

The chain carries TRBV20-1 and TRBJ1-2; D is undetermined. This CDR3 comprises 16 residues. Germline V gene lookup returns CDR1 DFQATT and CDR2 SNEGSKA (reference sequence). V was pared by 0 bases and J by 2 bases, with 16 bases between. Here the CDR3 DNA reads TGCAGTGCTAGAGATCGTGGCAGCCACGAGAACTATGGCTACACCTTC. It encodes CSARDRGSHENYGYTF.

This clonotype was detected many times. The chain has TRBV2 and TRBJ2-5; TRBD1 is a possible D gene (6 bases). The germline CDR1 and CDR2 sequences are SNHLY and FYNNEI. Trimming cost V 7 bases and J 1 base, with 13 bases left between them. The CDR3 sequence is 14 residues long. The chain's CDR3 is CASNTQGPQETQYF. The CDR3 DNA sequence: TGTGCCAGCAACACACAGGGACCCCAAGAGACCCAGTACTTC.

This rearrangement joins TRBV11-2 to TRBJ2-1; D may match TRBD1 or TRBD2 (5 bases each). The V gene's germline CDR1 is SGHAT and CDR2 FQNNGV. The V end was cut by 1 base, the J end by 4 bases, with 26 bases between. The CDR3 loop spans 20 amino acids. The CDR3 DNA reads TGTGCCAGCAGCTTAGTTATGGGAAGCGGACACCTTGGGTTTTACAATGAGCAGTTCTTC. Amino acids: CASSLVMGSGHLGFYNEQFF.

This clonotype was counted between two and nine times. The rearrangement uses TRBV5-4 and TRBJ2-1; D may be TRBD1 or TRBD2 (5 bases each). Trimming pared 4 bases from V and 6 bases from J, leaving 11 bases between. The CDR3 is made up of 13 amino acids. Looked up from germline, CDR1 is SGHNT and CDR2 is YYREEE (reference sequence). The CDR3, as DNA: TGTGCCAGCAGCGGGACCGGATTCAATGAGCAGTTCTTC. Amino acid sequence: CASSGTGFNEQFF.

The CDR3 DNA reads as TGCGCCAGCAGCTTGGGGCCAGCCCAAAACTATGGCTACACCTTC. This sequence encodes CASSLGPAQNYGYTF. The gene calls are TRBV5-1 and TRBJ1-2; D gene ambiguous. From germline, CDR1 is SGHRS and CDR2 YFSETQ. Trimming shortened V by 0 bases and J by 2 bases, and 11 bases separated the two germline ends. This CDR3 has 15 amino acids.

The chain links TRBV10-3 to TRBJ2-1; the D gene is possibly TRBD2 (6 bases). CDR1 and CDR2 (germline): ENHRY, SYGVKD. The CDR3 sequence is 12 residues long. V lost 4 bases to trimming and J lost 8 bases, with 9 bases between them. CDR3 sequence: CAISGASDEQFF. Here the CDR3 DNA reads TGTGCCATCAGTGGTGCTAGCGATGAGCAGTTCTTC.

This chain connects TRBV18 to TRBJ2-7; 7 bases are a match to TRBD2. CDR1 and CDR2 from the germline V gene are KGHSH and LQKENI. There are 15 residues in the CDR3. With V trimmed by 0 bases and J by 0 bases, 2 bases remained unmatched. For the CDR3, the DNA is TGTGCCAGCTCACCACCGGCGGGAGCCTCCTACGAGCAGTACTTC. Its translation is CASSPPAGASYEQYF. Together with reference TRBV18 and TRBJ2-7, the CDR3 gives the full variable domain: NAGVMQNPRHLVRRRGQEARLRCSPMKGHSHVYWYRQLPEEGLKFMVYLQKENIIDESGMPKERFSAEFPKEGPSILRIQQVVRGDSAAYFCASSPPAGASYEQYFGPGTRLTVT.

The chain is built from TRBV29-1 and TRBJ2-5; 12 bases map to TRBD2. After removal of 6 bases from V and 3 bases from J, the junction contained 2 bases not matched to a gene. The CDR3 has 13 residues. Germline assignment: CDR1 SQVTM and CDR2 ANQGSEA. As DNA, the CDR3 is TGCAGCGTCAGGACTAGCGGGAAAGAGACCCAGTACTTC. It yields the protein CSVRTSGKETQYF.

This clonotype is a singleton in its sample. The genes are TRBV6-1 and TRBJ2-1, with 11 bases lining up with TRBD1. CDR3 length: 22 amino acids. Trimming removed 0 bases from V and 0 bases from J; junction bases left unmatched: 16. Germline CDR1 and CDR2: MNHNS and SASEGT. CDR3 region: CASSEAHGGTGGYFSSYNEQFF. Written as DNA, the CDR3 is TGTGCCAGCAGTGAAGCCCACGGAGGGACAGGGGGGTATTTTTCCTCCTACAATGAGCAGTTCTTC.

This clonotype was counted a few times. The chain has TRBV3-1 and TRBJ2-7, with D hard to call. This CDR3 has 12 amino acids. Trimming stripped 6 bases from V and 6 bases from J, with 12 bases between. CDR1 and CDR2 from the germline V gene are LGHDT and YNNKEL (reference sequence). Here the CDR3 DNA reads TGTGCCAGCAGTTCCTACCCCCTCGAGCAGTACTTC. Amino acid sequence: CASSSYPLEQYF.

This chain joins TRBV7-2 and TRBJ2-4; perhaps TRBD1 as D (7 bases). The CDR3 extends over 14 amino acids. V was cut by 0 bases and J by 9 bases, with 12 bases left in between. Germline V gene data show CDR1 as SGHTA and CDR2 as FQGNSA. Here the CDR3 DNA reads TGTGCCAGCAGCTTAGCGACAGGGCGGGGCATTCAGTACTTC. This sequence encodes CASSLATGRGIQYF.

The genes are TRBV10-3 and TRBJ2-7; TRBD2 might be the D (6 bases). The CDR3 length is 18 residues. V was trimmed by 4 bases and J by 7 bases, leaving 29 bases between them. Germline V CDR1 and CDR2: ENHRY, SYGVKD. The CDR3 protein is CAISAVTGGSGVYNEQYF. Here the CDR3 DNA reads TGTGCCATCAGTGCCGTAACTGGGGGTAGCGGCGTCTACAATGAGCAGTACTTC.

This chain links TRBV5-1 with TRBJ2-1; possible D gene TRBD2, 5 bases. The CDR3 loop spans 17 amino acids. The V end was cut by 0 bases, the J end by 0 bases, with 13 bases between. CDR1 is SGHRS and CDR2 is YFSETQ in the germline V gene. This CDR3 reads CASSLGLALTSYNEQFF. The CDR3, as DNA: TGCGCCAGCAGCTTGGGGTTAGCGTTGACCTCCTACAATGAGCAGTTCTTC.

V and J are TRBV2 and TRBJ2-7; 10 bases agree with TRBD1. The V gene's germline CDR1 is SNHLY and CDR2 FYNNEI. The CDR3 extends over 14 amino acids. V lost 8 bases to trimming and J lost 3 bases; unmatched junction nucleotides: 7. CDR3 protein: CASYTGTGVYEQYF. CDR3 bases: TGTGCCAGCTACACCGGGACAGGGGTCTACGAGCAGTACTTC.

The chain joins TRBV29-1 to TRBJ2-3; 7 positions match TRBD2. V was clipped by 7 bases and J by 3 bases; unmatched bases: 13. From germline, CDR1 is SQVTM and CDR2 ANQGSEA. The CDR3 runs to 15 residues. Here the CDR3 reads CSASRWRERTDTQYF. In nucleotides, the CDR3 is TGCAGCGCATCCCGGTGGCGGGAGAGGACAGATACGCAGTATTTT.

This clonotype appeared a single time. The chain recombines TRBV11-1 with TRBJ2-1; TRBD2 matches at 15 bases. With V trimmed by 3 bases and J by 9 bases, 6 bases remained unmatched. Germline V gene sequence: CDR1 SGHAT, CDR2 FQDESV (reference sequence). The CDR3 is made up of 16 amino acids. CDR3 protein: CASSFGTSGRRGEQFF. For the CDR3, the DNA is TGTGCCAGCAGCTTTGGGACTAGCGGGAGGAGGGGTGAGCAGTTCTTC.

The rearrangement uses TRBV28 and TRBJ2-4; 7 nucleotides agree with TRBD2. The CDR3 has 14 amino acids. Germline CDR1 and CDR2: MDHEN and SYDVKM. Trimming at V came to 5 bases and at J to 13 bases, leaving 14 bases not matched to a gene. In nucleotides, the CDR3 is TGTGCCAGCAGTCTCGGGACTATGCAAGGGAAGCAGTACTTC. Its translation is CASSLGTMQGKQYF.

The chain links TRBV9 to TRBJ2-3; the D call may be TRBD1 or TRBD2 (5 bases each). V lost 4 bases and J 7 bases, leaving 16 bases between the germline ends. The germline gives CDR1 SGDLS, CDR2 YYNGEE. The CDR3 has 14 residues. In nucleotides, the CDR3 is TGTGCCAGCAGCCCCCGGGACCCCCTTTATACGCAGTATTTT. This gives the protein CASSPRDPLYTQYF.

This clonotype was detected only once. The chain is built from TRBV5-6 and TRBJ2-7, with 8 bases identical to TRBD1. The J call may be incorrect, as the DNA end agrees better with TRBJ2-4. Germline V gene data show CDR1 as SGHDT and CDR2 as YYEEEE. The CDR3 has 14 amino acids. The DNA for the CDR3 is TGTGCCAGCAGCGAAGACAGGGGTAGGGACATTCAGTACTTC. Its translation is CASSEDRGRDIQYF.

This clonotype has just a few counts. The V gene is TRBV5-5, the J gene TRBJ2-4, with D possibly TRBD1 on 5 matching bases. V was trimmed by 0 bases and J by 0 bases, leaving 10 bases between them. Germline V gene sequence: CDR1 SGHKS, CDR2 YYEKEE (reference sequence). The length of the CDR3 is 16 residues. The CDR3: CASSLVRALAKNIQYF. CDR3 nucleotides: TGTGCCAGCAGCTTGGTCAGGGCACTAGCCAAAAACATTCAGTACTTC.

V is TRBV3-1 and J is TRBJ2-4; D not certain. The DNA end favors TRBJ2-7, so the J call may be wrong. Germline lookup yields CDR1 LGHDT and CDR2 YNNKEL (reference sequence). This CDR3 comprises 12 residues. CDR3 sequence: CASSHLSGEQYF. CDR3 coding DNA: TGTGCCAGCAGCCACCTGAGTGGCGAGCAGTACTTC.

This clonotype was detected only a few times. This chain joins TRBV2 and TRBJ2-1; tentative D call: TRBD2 (5 bases). CDR1 and CDR2 (germline): SNHLY, FYNNEI. Trimming shortened V by 6 bases and J by 12 bases, and 12 bases separated the two germline ends. This CDR3 contains 11 residues. The chain's CDR3 is CASRDLRVQFF. The CDR3 DNA reads TGTGCCAGCAGAGACCTGAGGGTGCAGTTCTTC.

The table lists this clonotype with a few counts. The rearrangement joins TRBV15 to TRBJ2-7, with 10 nucleotides matching TRBD2. CDR1 LNHNV and CDR2 YYDKDF come from the germline V gene (reference sequence). The junction had 8 bases not matched to a gene; V was cut back by 5 bases and J by 4 bases. CDR3 size: 15 residues. The CDR3 spells CATSPSGRAGYEQYF. The CDR3 DNA reads TGTGCCACCAGCCCAAGCGGGAGGGCCGGTTACGAGCAGTACTTC.

The gene calls are TRBV21-1 and TRBJ2-7. TRBV21-1 is classified as a pseudogene. The CDR3 totals 14 residues. The CDR3, as DNA: TGTGCCAGCAGCCCGTCCGGTGAACCCTACGAGCAGTACTTC. Encoded protein: CASSPSGEPYEQYF.

V and J are TRBV6-5 and TRBJ2-1; TRBD2 might be the D (7 bases). The germline CDR1 and CDR2 sequences are MNHEY and SVGAGI. This CDR3 is built from 14 residues. Trimming shortened V by 5 bases and J by 10 bases, and 18 bases separated the two germline ends. The DNA of the CDR3 is TGTGCCAGCAGTCCAGCGGGGTGGGGGCAGGAGCAGTTCTTC. It codes for CASSPAGWGQEQFF.

This clonotype was seen at least ten times. The rearrangement uses TRBV7-2 and TRBJ2-3; D is unresolved. V shed 5 bases and J shed 0 bases, with 9 bases lying between them. The CDR3 contains 14 residues. Germline V gene data show CDR1 as SGHTA and CDR2 as FQGNSA. CDR3 loop: CASSMRLSTDTQYF. The CDR3 DNA is TGTGCCAGCAGCATGCGACTGAGCACAGATACGCAGTATTTT. Combining the CDR3 with reference TRBV7-2 and TRBJ2-3 gives the whole variable domain GAGVSQSPSNKVTEKGKDVELRCDPISGHTALYWYRQSLGQGLEFLIYFQGNSAPDKSGLPSDRFSAERTGGSVSTLTIQRTQQEDSAVYLCASSMRLSTDTQYFGPGTRLTVL.

This chain links TRBV14 with TRBJ2-6; TRBD1 matches at 9 bases. Unmatched junction bases numbered 4, after V lost 4 bases and J lost 3 bases. CDR1 is SGHDN, CDR2 FVKESK, per germline. The CDR3 loop spans 16 amino acids. The CDR3 is CASSLTGGRGANVLTF. The DNA for the CDR3 is TGTGCCAGCAGCCTAACAGGGGGCCGTGGGGCCAACGTCCTGACTTTC.